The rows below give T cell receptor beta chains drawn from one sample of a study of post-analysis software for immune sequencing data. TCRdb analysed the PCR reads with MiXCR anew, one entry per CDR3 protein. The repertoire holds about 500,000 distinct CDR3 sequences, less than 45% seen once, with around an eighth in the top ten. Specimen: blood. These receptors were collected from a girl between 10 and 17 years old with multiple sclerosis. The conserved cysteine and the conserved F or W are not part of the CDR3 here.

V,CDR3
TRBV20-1,SARNAGGGNEQF
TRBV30,AWSEGTGDQPQH
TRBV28,ASSPVGGQKEQY
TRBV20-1,SARAGTGGLRGNQPQH
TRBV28,ASSSTGEGPLGGDTQY
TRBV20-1,SARIGYNEQF
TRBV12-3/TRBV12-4,ASSIAGADNEQF
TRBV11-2,ASSPVFTLAYNEQF
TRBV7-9,ASSLDRDSNSPLH
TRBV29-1,SVDLRDPYDEQF
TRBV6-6,ASSYWEPGANVLT
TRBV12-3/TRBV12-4,ASSSRTSYNEQF
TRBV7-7,ASSLALDPAYNEQF
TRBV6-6,ASTGTNYGYT
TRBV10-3,AISDPRDRGWSPLH
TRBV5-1,ASSLQTGNNSPLH
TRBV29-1,STWTSAGTDTQY
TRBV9,ASSVESGQGRYGYT
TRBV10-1,ASSDFGGSRTYEQY
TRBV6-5,ASSYRQGRRWDYGYT
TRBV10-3,AISMGAGSSYEQY
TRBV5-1,ASSSSGDPLRETQY
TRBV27,ASSPDGGEAF
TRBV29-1,SVEVSGKQETQY
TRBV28,ASTAPGARNSPLH
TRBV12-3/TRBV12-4,ASSTFGRIQETQY
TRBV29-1,SVGDSGYGYT
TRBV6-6,ASSRRDRGTDTQY
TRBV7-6,ASSPFGGGDTQY
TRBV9,ASSGAHGAVNEQF
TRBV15,ATRGRTGFNEQF
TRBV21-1,ASSAILHDRGKLISTDTQY
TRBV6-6,ASSDGVYNEQF
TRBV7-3,ASSLRGTGLAKNEQY
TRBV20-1,SASSGQGVLNYGYT
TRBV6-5,ASSLGALPGETQY
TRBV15,ATSRDQRGQPQH
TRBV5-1,ASLSTTSGANEQF
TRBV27,ANSPTPYYEQY
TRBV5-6,ASSARQRNEQY
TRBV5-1,ASSLGANRLFTGELF